This TCR beta chain is from a study of CXCR3-negative and CXCR3-positive naive CD8 T cells. For this clonotype: Its antigen remains unknown.

Study conclusions and caveats: TRB CDR3s were more hydrophobic in CXCR3-positive than in CXCR3-negative naive cells.

The CDR3 length is 16 residues. Germline-derived CDR1 and CDR2 are SGHRS and YFSETQ. The libraries of TRB cDNA were prepared using 5' RACE with UMI labels. TCRdb re-called the 5' RACE reads and shows each CDR3 protein once, DNA omitted. This listing includes tens of thousands of distinct CDR3 sequences. This chain joins TRBV5-1 and TRBJ2-7; TCRdb's D gene call, TRBD1, goes unchecked for lack of DNA. Input material: naive CXCR3+ CD8+ T cells from blood. Noted subset: CD45RO-CCR7+CD27+CD95- naive CD8+ T cells expressing CXCR3 (TNR3+). This TCR came from a human donor in good health. Some clones in this sample may be carry-over from other donors' samples. The CDR3 spells CASSFEQGAYSYEQYF.